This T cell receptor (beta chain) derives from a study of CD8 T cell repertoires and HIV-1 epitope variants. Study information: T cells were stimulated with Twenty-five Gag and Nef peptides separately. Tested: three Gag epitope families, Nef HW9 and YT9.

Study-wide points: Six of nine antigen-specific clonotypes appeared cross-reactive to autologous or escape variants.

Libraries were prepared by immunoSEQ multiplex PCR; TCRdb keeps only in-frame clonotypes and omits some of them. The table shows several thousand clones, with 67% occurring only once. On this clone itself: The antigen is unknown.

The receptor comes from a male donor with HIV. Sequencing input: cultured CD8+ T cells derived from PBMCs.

This chain's CDR3 is CASSLGTSGNYEQFF. As DNA, the CDR3 is TGCGCCAGCAGCTTAGGGACTAGCGGGAATTATGAGCAGTTCTTC. The rearrangement uses TRBV5-1 and TRBJ2-1; 13 bases are a match to TRBD2. Unmatched junction bases numbered 4, after V lost 2 bases and J lost 8 bases. Germline V lookup: CDR1 SGHRS, CDR2 YFSETQ. The CDR3 is 15 amino acids.